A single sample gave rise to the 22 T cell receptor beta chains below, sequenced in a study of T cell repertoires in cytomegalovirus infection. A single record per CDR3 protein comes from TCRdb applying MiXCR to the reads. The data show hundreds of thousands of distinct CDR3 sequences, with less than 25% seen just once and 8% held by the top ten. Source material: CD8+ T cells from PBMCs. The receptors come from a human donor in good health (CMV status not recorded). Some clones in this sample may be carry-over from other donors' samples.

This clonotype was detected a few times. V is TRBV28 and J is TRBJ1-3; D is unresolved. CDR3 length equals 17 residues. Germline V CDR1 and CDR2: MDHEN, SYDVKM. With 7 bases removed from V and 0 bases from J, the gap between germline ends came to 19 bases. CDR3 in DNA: TGTGCCAGCACCCCTCTCTGGGCAGGACTCTCTGGAAACACCATATATTTT. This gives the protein CASTPLWAGLSGNTIYF.

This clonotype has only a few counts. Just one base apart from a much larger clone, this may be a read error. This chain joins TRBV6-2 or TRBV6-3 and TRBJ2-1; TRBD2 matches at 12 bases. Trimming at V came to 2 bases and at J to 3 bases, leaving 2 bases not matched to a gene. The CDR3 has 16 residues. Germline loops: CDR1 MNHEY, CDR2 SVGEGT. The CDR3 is CASSYGLAGYYNEQFF. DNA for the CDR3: TGTGCCAGCAGTTACGGACTAGCGGGGTACTACAATGAGCAGTTCTTC.

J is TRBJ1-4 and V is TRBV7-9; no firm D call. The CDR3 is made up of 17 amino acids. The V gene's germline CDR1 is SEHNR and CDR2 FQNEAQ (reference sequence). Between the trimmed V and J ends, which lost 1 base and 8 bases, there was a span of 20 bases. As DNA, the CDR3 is TGTGCCAGCAGCTTAGGGGGTCTCAGCTACGATTCAGAAAAACTGTTTTTT. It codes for CASSLGGLSYDSEKLFF.

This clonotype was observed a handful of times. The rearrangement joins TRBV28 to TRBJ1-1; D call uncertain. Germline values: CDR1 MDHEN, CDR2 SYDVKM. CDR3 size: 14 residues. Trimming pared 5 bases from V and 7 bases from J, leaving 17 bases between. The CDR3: CASSGPRVISEAFF. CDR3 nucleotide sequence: TGTGCCAGCAGTGGCCCTCGGGTCATAAGTGAAGCTTTCTTT.

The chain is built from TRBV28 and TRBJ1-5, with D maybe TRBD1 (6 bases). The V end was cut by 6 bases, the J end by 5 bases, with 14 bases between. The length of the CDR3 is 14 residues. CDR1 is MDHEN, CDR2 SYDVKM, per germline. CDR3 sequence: CASREDRRYQPQHF. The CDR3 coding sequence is TGTGCCAGCAGAGAGGACAGACGATATCAGCCCCAGCATTTT. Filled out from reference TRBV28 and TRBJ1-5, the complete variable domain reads DVKVTQSSRYLVKRTGEKVFLECVQDMDHENMFWYRQDPGLGLRLIYFSYDVKMKEKGDIPEGYSVSREKKERFSLILESASTNQTSMYLCASREDRRYQPQHFGDGTRLSIL.

The chain's CDR3 is CATREWGAEGNQPQHF. CDR3 coding DNA: TGTGCCACGCGCGAGTGGGGGGCAGAGGGCAATCAGCCCCAGCATTTT. The chain carries TRBV19 and TRBJ1-5, with D maybe TRBD1 (6 bases). The CDR3 is 16 amino acids. Germline V gene sequence: CDR1 LNHDA, CDR2 SQIVND (reference sequence). Between the trimmed V and J ends, which lost 10 bases and 2 bases, there was a span of 21 bases.

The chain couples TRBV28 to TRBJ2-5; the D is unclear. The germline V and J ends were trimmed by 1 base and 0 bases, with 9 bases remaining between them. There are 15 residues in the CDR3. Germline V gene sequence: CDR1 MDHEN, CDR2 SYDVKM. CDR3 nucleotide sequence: TGTGCCAGCAGTTTATCACAGCGTTACCAAGAGACCCAGTACTTC. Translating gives CASSLSQRYQETQYF.

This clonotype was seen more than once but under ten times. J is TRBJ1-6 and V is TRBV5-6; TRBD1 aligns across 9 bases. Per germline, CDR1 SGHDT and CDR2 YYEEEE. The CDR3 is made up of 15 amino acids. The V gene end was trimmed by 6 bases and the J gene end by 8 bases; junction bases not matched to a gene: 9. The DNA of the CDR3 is TGTGCCAGCACCACCGGGACAGGGTTATATTCACCCCTCCACTTT. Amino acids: CASTTGTGLYSPLHF.

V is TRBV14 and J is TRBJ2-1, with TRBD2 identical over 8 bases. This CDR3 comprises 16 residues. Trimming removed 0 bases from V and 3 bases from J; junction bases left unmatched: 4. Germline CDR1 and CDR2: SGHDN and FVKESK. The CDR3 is CASSQEESGGYNEQFF. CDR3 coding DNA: TGTGCCAGCAGCCAAGAAGAGAGCGGGGGCTACAATGAGCAGTTCTTC.

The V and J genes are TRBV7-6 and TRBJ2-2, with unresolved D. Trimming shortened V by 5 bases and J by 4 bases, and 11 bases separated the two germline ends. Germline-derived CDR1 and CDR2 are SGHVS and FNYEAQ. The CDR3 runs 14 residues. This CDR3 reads CASSLKSGTGELFF. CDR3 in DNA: TGTGCCAGCAGCCTAAAGTCCGGCACCGGGGAGCTGTTTTTT.

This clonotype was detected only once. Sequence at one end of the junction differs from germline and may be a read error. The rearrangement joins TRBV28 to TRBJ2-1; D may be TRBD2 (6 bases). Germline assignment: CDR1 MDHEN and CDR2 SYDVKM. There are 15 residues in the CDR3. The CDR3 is CVSSLVGGSYNEQFF. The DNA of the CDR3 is TGTGTCAGCAGTTTGGTGGGGGGATCTTACAATGAGCAGTTCTTC.

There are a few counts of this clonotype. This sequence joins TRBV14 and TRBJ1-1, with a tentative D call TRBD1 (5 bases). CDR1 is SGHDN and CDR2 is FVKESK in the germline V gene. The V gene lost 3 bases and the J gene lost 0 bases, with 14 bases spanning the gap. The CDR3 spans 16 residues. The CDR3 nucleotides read TGTGCCAGCAGCCATTTTGACAGAACAATGAACACTGAAGCTTTCTTT. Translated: CASSHFDRTMNTEAFF.

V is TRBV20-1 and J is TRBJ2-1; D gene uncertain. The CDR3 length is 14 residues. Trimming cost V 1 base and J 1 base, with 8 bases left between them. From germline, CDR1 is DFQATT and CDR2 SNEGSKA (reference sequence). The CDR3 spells CSARGIHSYNEQFF. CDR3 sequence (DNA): TGCAGTGCTAGAGGCATACATTCCTACAATGAGCAGTTCTTC.

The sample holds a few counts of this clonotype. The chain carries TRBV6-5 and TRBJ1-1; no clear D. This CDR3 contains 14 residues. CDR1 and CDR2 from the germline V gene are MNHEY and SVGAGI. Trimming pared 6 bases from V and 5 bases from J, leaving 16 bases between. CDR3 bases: TGTGCCAGCAGCAGAACTGGGAGAGGTACTGAAGCTTTCTTT. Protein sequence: CASSRTGRGTEAFF.

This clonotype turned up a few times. CDR3 nucleotides: TGTGCCAGCAGGGCAGGGGCCTCTGGAAACACCATATATTTT. Amino acid sequence: CASRAGASGNTIYF. The chain joins TRBV12-3 or TRBV12-4 to TRBJ1-3, with a possible D match to TRBD1 (6 bases). The CDR3 is 14 residues long. V lost 6 bases and J 0 bases, leaving 9 bases between the germline ends.

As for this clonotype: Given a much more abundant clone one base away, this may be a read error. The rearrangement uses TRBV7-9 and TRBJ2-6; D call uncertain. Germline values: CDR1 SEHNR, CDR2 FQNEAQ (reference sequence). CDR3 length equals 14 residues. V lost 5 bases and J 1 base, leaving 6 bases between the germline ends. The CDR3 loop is CASSHGSGANVLTF. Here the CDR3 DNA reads TGTGCCAGCAGCCATGGGTCTGGGGCCAACGTCCTGACTTTC.

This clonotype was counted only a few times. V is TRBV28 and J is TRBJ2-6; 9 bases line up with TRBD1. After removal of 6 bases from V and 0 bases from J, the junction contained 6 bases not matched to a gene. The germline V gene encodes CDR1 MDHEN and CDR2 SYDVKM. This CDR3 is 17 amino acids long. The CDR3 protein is CASRAGTGSSGANVLTF. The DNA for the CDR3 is TGTGCCAGCAGGGCCGGGACAGGGAGCTCTGGGGCCAACGTCCTGACTTTC.

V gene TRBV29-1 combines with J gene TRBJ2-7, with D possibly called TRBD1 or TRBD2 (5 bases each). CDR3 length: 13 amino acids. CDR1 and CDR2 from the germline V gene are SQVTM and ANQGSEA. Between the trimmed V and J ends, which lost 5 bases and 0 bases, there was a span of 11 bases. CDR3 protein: CSVLSGTSYEQYV. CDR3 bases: TGCAGCGTTTTGTCGGGGACCTCCTACGAGCAGTACGTC.

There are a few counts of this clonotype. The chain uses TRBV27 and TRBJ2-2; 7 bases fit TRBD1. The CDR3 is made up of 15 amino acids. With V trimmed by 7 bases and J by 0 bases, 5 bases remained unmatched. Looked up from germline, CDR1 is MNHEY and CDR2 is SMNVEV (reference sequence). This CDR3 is CASTYGTANTGELFF. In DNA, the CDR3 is TGTGCCAGCACTTACGGGACAGCGAACACCGGGGAGCTGTTTTTT.

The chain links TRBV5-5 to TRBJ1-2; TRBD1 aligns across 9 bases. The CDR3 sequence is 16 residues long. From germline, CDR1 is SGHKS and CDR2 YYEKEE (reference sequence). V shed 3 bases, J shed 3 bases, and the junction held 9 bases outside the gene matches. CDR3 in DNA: TGTGCCAGCAGCTCGGAAGAGGACAGGGGTTACTATGGCTACACCTTC. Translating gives CASSSEEDRGYYGYTF.

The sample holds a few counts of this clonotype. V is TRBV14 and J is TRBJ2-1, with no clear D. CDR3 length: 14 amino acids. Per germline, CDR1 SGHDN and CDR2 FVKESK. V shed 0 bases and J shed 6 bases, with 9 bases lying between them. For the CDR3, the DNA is TGTGCCAGCAGCCAAGATAGGCATGGCAATGAGCAGTTCTTC. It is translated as CASSQDRHGNEQFF.

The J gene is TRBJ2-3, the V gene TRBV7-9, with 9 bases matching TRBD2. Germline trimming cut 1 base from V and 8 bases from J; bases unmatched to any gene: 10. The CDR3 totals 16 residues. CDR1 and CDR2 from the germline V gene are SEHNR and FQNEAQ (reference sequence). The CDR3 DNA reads TGTGCCAGCAGCTTAGACGGTAGCGGGGGTCTTGGTACGCAGTATTTT. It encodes CASSLDGSGGLGTQYF.